These 24 T cell receptor beta chains came from one sample sequenced in a study of T cells in Graves' hyperthyroidism and ophthalmopathy. Using RNA transcripts as the source, TCR beta CDR3 regions were amplified. First-round RT-PCR targeting the TCR CDR3 was performed with the HTBI primer set. TCRdb independently ran MiXCR on the multiplex PCR reads; one entry per CDR3 protein. The table has 550,000 to 600,000 distinct CDR3 sequences, 14% seen once. Sample: blood. The receptor source for this set is a young woman with Graves' ophthalmopathy.

This clonotype was recorded at least ten times. The V gene is TRBV2, the J gene TRBJ2-1; 7 bases agree with TRBD2. Looked up from germline, CDR1 is SNHLY and CDR2 is FYNNEI. With V trimmed by 6 bases and J by 5 bases, 4 bases remained unmatched. The CDR3 loop spans 13 amino acids. DNA of the CDR3: TGTGCCAGCAGGCTACTAGCGAACAATGAGCAGTTCTTC. This gives the protein CASRLLANNEQFF.

At least ten counts were recorded for this clonotype. This sequence joins TRBV29-1 and TRBJ2-3; D not certain. The CDR3 has 16 amino acids. V gave up 1 base and J gave up 0 bases, with 14 bases separating them. Germline V gives CDR1 SQVTM, CDR2 ANQGSEA. The CDR3 spells CSVEGKGPISTDTQYF. CDR3 coding DNA: TGCAGCGTTGAAGGGAAGGGCCCGATTAGCACAGATACGCAGTATTTT.

This clonotype was picked up many times. The chain combines TRBV3-1 with TRBJ1-3, with D possibly being TRBD1 (6 bases). The CDR3 contains 13 residues. The germline V and J ends were trimmed by 4 bases and 3 bases, with 7 bases remaining between them. Germline assignment: CDR1 LGHDT and CDR2 YNNKEL (reference sequence). CDR3 region: CASSPTGGNTIYF. The CDR3 region has the DNA TGTGCCAGCAGCCCGACAGGTGGAAACACCATATATTTT.

This clonotype was seen once. The chain's CDR3 is CASSQEWTVDRGRYGYTF. CDR3 nucleotide sequence: TGCGCCAGCAGCCAAGAGTGGACTGTGGACAGGGGGAGATATGGCTACACCTTC. This chain links TRBV4-3 with TRBJ1-2, with 10 bases that match TRBD1. Germline assignment: CDR1 LGHNA and CDR2 YSLEER. The CDR3 totals 18 residues. The V and J ends lost 0 bases and 5 bases, in that order; junction bases with no gene match: 12.

This clonotype was seen more than once but under ten times. The gene calls are TRBV2 and TRBJ2-5, with 11 bases fitting TRBD2. Germline V gives CDR1 SNHLY, CDR2 FYNNEI. CDR3 length equals 13 residues. Germline trimming cut 3 bases from V and 11 bases from J; bases unmatched to any gene: 5. The CDR3 is CASSEGTSGSQYF. CDR3 bases: TGTGCCAGCAGTGAGGGGACTAGCGGTTCTCAGTACTTC. The whole variable domain, filled in from reference TRBV2 and TRBJ2-5, reads EPEVTQTPSHQVTQMGQEVILRCVPISNHLYFYWYRQILGQKVEFLVSFYNNEISEKSEIFDDQFSVERPDGSNFTLKIRSTKLEDSAMYFCASSEGTSGSQYFGPGTRLLVL.

This clonotype has more than one count but fewer than ten. The chain combines TRBV20-1 with TRBJ2-7; 10 bases are shared with TRBD2. CDR1 DFQATT and CDR2 SNEGSKA come from the germline V gene (reference sequence). J was trimmed by 0 bases and V by 7 bases; bases with no gene match: 12. This CDR3 region has 16 residues. CDR3 coding DNA: TGCAGTGTGAGAGAAGCGGGAGGGTACCTCTCCTACGAGCAGTACTTC. It translates to CSVREAGGYLSYEQYF.

This clonotype was counted ten times or more. The rearrangement uses TRBV2 and TRBJ1-1; D gene ambiguous. Trimming left V 2 bases short and J 4 bases short, with 14 bases between. Per germline, CDR1 SNHLY and CDR2 FYNNEI. The CDR3 is 15 residues long. The CDR3 nucleotides are TGTGCCAGCAGTGAAAATTGGGCTTCTGGCACTGAAGCTTTCTTT. Residues: CASSENWASGTEAFF.

This clonotype was recorded a few times. The chain links TRBV5-1 to TRBJ2-1; 14 nucleotides line up with TRBD2. This CDR3 contains 17 residues. Germline values: CDR1 SGHRS, CDR2 YFSETQ. Trimming at V came to 4 bases and at J to 1 base, leaving 4 bases not matched to a gene. CDR3 in DNA: TGCGCCAGCAGCCCCGGGACTAGCGGGGGATCCTACAATGAGCAGTTCTTC. Translated, it gives CASSPGTSGGSYNEQFF.

This clonotype has just a few counts. The chain combines TRBV12-3 or TRBV12-4 with TRBJ1-4, with D possibly being TRBD1 (6 bases). Trimming removed 7 bases from V and 3 bases from J, with 12 bases in between. The CDR3 has 14 residues. The CDR3 coding sequence is TGTGCCAGCACCCGTCAGGGGTCTAATGAAAAACTGTTTTTT. It is translated as CASTRQGSNEKLFF.

The sample holds many counts of this clonotype. This chain links TRBV9 with TRBJ2-7; 9 bases line up with TRBD1. Looked up from germline, CDR1 is SGDLS and CDR2 is YYNGEE. The CDR3 has 15 residues. Trimming removed 1 base from V and 1 base from J; junction bases left unmatched: 3. Written as DNA, the CDR3 is TGTGCCAGCAGCGTAACCGGACAGGGGTCCTACGAGCAGTACTTC. The encoded protein is CASSVTGQGSYEQYF.

The chain is built from TRBV2 and TRBJ1-2; TRBD1 matches 9 bases. J lost 7 bases, V lost 2 bases, and 2 bases had no gene match. CDR3 length equals 13 residues. Germline lookup yields CDR1 SNHLY and CDR2 FYNNEI. CDR3 region: CASSERQGVGYTF. The CDR3 bases are TGTGCCAGCAGTGAACGACAGGGGGTTGGCTACACCTTC.

This clonotype was seen many times. The V gene is TRBV6-1, the J gene TRBJ2-7; TRBD1 matches 9 bases. V dropped 4 bases and J dropped 4; count of bases not matched to a gene: 5. Looked up from germline, CDR1 is MNHNS and CDR2 is SASEGT. This CDR3 is built from 14 residues. The CDR3 DNA follows: TGTGCCAGCAGTGGGGACAGGGTCAAATACGAGCAGTACTTC. As protein: CASSGDRVKYEQYF.

This clonotype was seen at least ten times. The V gene is TRBV28, the J gene TRBJ2-7, with 13 bases identical to TRBD2. Looked up from germline, CDR1 is MDHEN and CDR2 is SYDVKM. This CDR3 contains 16 residues. After removal of 5 bases from V and 6 bases from J, the junction contained 10 bases not matched to a gene. The CDR3 coding sequence is TGTGCCAGCAGTCTACCTGGGACTAGCGGGATAGGCGAGCAGTACTTC. This gives the protein CASSLPGTSGIGEQYF.

This clonotype came up many times. At one of its ends the junction is not consistent with the germline gene, which may arise from a read error. V is TRBV6-1 and J is TRBJ2-7; 7 nucleotides align to TRBD1. CDR3 length equals 14 residues. Germline loops: CDR1 MNHNS, CDR2 SASEGT. The CDR3 DNA reads as TGTGCCAGCAGTTTCGACAGGGTCTCCCACGAGCAGTACTTC. It codes for CASSFDRVSHEQYF.

This clonotype is a singleton in its sample. Mismatch with germline at one junction end may stem from a read error. The chain is built from TRBV27 and TRBJ2-7; TRBD1 matches at 7 bases. Germline V gene lookup returns CDR1 MNHEY and CDR2 SMNVEV (reference sequence). The CDR3 runs 15 residues. CDR3 coding DNA: TGTGCCATCAGTACGGGACAGACTGGGGCCTACGAGCAGTACTTC. Translation gives CAISTGQTGAYEQYF.

Comments on this clonotype: This sequence may be a read error, since a much larger clone differs from it by one base. The chain recombines TRBV18 with TRBJ1-1; D might be TRBD1 (6 bases). Trimming left V 4 bases short and J 1 base short, with 10 bases between. The CDR3 is 14 residues long. Germline loops: CDR1 KGHSH, CDR2 LQKENI. The CDR3 loop reads CASSQQGRNTEAFF. The CDR3 DNA reads as TGTGCCAGCTCACAACAGGGCAGGAACACTGAAGCTTTCTTT. Using reference TRBV18 and TRBJ1-1 for the parts outside the CDR3, the full variable domain is NAGVMQNPRHLVRRRGQEARLRCSPMKGHSHVYWYRQLPEEGLKFMVYLQKENIIDESGMPKERFSAEFPKEGPSILRIQQVVRGDSAAYFCASSQQGRNTEAFFGQGTRLTVV.

This clonotype was seen repeatedly, ten times or more. The rearrangement links TRBV28 to TRBJ1-1; no clear D. The CDR3 is 10 residues long. Germline CDR1 and CDR2: MDHEN and SYDVKM. The V gene lost 10 bases and the J gene lost 8 bases, with 11 bases spanning the gap. The CDR3 DNA is TGTGCCACGAGGGAGGGAGAAGCTTTCTTT. Encoded protein: CATREGEAFF.

In this sample, this clonotype turned up many times. The rearrangement uses TRBV11-3 and TRBJ2-4; D gene unclear. The CDR3 covers 13 residues. V lost 5 bases and J lost 2, with 7 bases in between. Germline V gene sequence: CDR1 SGHNT, CDR2 YENEEA. CDR3 nucleotide sequence: TGTGCCAGCAGCCCCCTTCCCAAAAACATTCAGTACTTC. It codes for CASSPLPKNIQYF.

This clonotype was found many times. The chain employs TRBV10-3 and TRBJ2-5; TRBD2 agrees at 15 bases. Germline V gene sequence: CDR1 ENHRY, CDR2 SYGVKD. The CDR3 is 21 residues long. Germline trimming cut 3 bases from V and 4 bases from J; bases unmatched to any gene: 18. The CDR3 region is CAISDEGGLAGGPTRGETQYF. The DNA for the CDR3 is TGTGCCATCAGTGATGAGGGAGGACTAGCGGGAGGGCCGACCCGGGGAGAGACCCAGTACTTC.

This clonotype was found many times. This chain joins TRBV12-3 or TRBV12-4 and TRBJ1-5, with D unclear. V was shortened by 6 bases and J by 2 bases, with 8 bases between the two germline ends. This CDR3 is built from 13 residues. The CDR3 sequence is CASSSNRNQPQHF. The DNA for the CDR3 is TGTGCCAGCAGCTCGAATCGCAATCAGCCCCAGCATTTT.

This clonotype was observed at least ten times. The chain uses TRBV14 and TRBJ2-7, with 10 positions matching TRBD1. The ends lost 3 bases at V and 4 bases at J; junction bases unmatched: 3. This CDR3 region has 14 residues. The germline V gene encodes CDR1 SGHDN and CDR2 FVKESK. The CDR3 region is CASSHGTGAYEQYF. The CDR3, as DNA: TGTGCCAGCAGCCACGGGACAGGGGCATACGAGCAGTACTTC.

The chain recombines TRBV6-1 with TRBJ2-2, with a tentative D call TRBD2 (7 bases). Trimming pared 6 bases from V and 5 bases from J, leaving 16 bases between. Per germline, CDR1 MNHNS and CDR2 SASEGT. The CDR3 extends over 15 amino acids. Here the CDR3 DNA reads TGTGCCAGCAGCTCTAGGGGGGAGGGGACCGGGGAGCTGTTTTTT. It yields the protein CASSSRGEGTGELFF.

The CDR3 DNA follows: TGTGCCAGCAGTGGGGAGGGGGGGGGGGGGTCCCAGTACTTC. Translated: CASSGEGGGGSQYF. The chain carries TRBV2 and TRBJ2-5, with D perhaps matching TRBD2 (7 bases). Trimming removed 4 bases at V and 9 bases at J, with 18 bases between. The CDR3 spans 14 residues. Germline V CDR1 and CDR2: SNHLY, FYNNEI.

For this clonotype: At one end, the junction sequence differs from germline, possibly due to a read error. The V and J genes are TRBV30 and TRBJ2-2, with 9 bases lining up with TRBD1. Per the germline V gene, CDR1 is GTSNPN and CDR2 is SVGIG (reference sequence). The CDR3 length is 16 residues. CDR3 loop: CARRDRDNLNTGELFF. The DNA for the CDR3 is TGTGCCCGGAGGGACAGGGACAACTTGAACACCGGGGAGCTGTTTTTT.